This T cell receptor (beta chain) is drawn from a study of blood T cell repertoires in COVID-19. In the study overall: COVID-19 samples from acute and convalescent phases originated in the United States, Italy and Spain. Nucleic acid was either cDNA or gDNA, and it came from T cells, B-cell-depleted T cells, or PBMCs.

This clone was recorded only once. Germline V gene data show CDR1 as SGHDT and CDR2 as YYEEEE. The germline V and J ends were trimmed by 0 bases and 5 bases, with 20 bases remaining between them. The CDR3 loop spans 17 amino acids. In the study's own analysis: Cell counts per sample came from amplifying reference gene primers. The data were produced by immunoSEQ multiplex PCR, yet TCRdb's version contains in-frame clones alone and is incomplete. V, J and clone size reflect that table, while D and trimming were determined from the DNA. The table lists around 280,000 clones, about 82% of them singletons.

The sequence was collected from a woman in her forties or fifties with active or convalescent COVID-19. V and J are TRBV5-6 and TRBJ1-1; no clear D gene. What was sequenced was peripheral blood. As DNA, the CDR3 is TGTGCCAGCAGCTTGGTTGCGGGTGTACCGGCGTGGACTGAAGCTTTCTTT. Its protein is CASSLVAGVPAWTEAFF.